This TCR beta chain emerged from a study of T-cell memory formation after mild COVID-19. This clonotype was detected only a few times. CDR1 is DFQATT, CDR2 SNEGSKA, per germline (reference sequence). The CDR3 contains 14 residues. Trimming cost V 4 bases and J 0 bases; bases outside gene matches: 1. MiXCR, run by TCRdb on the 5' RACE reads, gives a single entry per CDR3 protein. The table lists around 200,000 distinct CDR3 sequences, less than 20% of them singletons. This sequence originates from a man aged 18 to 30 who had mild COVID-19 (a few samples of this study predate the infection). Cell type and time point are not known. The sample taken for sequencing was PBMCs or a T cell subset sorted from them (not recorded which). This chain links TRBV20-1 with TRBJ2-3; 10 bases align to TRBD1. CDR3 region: CSAKDRGSTDTQYF. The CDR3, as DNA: TGCAGTGCTAAGGACAGGGGGAGCACAGATACGCAGTATTTT.